The rows below give T cell receptor beta chains drawn from one sample of a study of cytomegalovirus exposure and HLA in healthy donors. Libraries were prepared by immunoSEQ multiplex PCR; TCRdb keeps only in-frame clonotypes and omits some of them. The sample yields some 150,000 clones, 60% to 80% seen once. Sequencing used PBMCs. The receptor set was obtained from a man between 35 and 55 years old in good health and CMV-seropositive. The CDR3 runs from the conserved cysteine through the conserved F or W. D genes are given only for firm matches. Only part of the rows carry a size: once, few, many, or a class if the clone is expanded.

D gene | J gene | clone size | V gene | CDR3 protein | CDR3 DNA
. | TRBJ2-7 | . | TRBV29-1 | CSVRSGNDEQYF | TGCAGCGTTCGATCAGGGAACGACGAGCAGTACTTC
TRBD1 | TRBJ2-5 | . | TRBV2 | CASSIDRGWEQYF | TGTGCCAGCAGTATTGACAGGGGGTGGGAGCAGTACTTC
TRBD2 | TRBJ2-1 | . | TRBV19 | CASSIRQASGRNEQFF | TGTGCCAGTAGTATCCGGCAGGCTAGCGGGAGGAACGAGCAGTTCTTC
. | TRBJ2-1 | . | TRBV6-6 | CASSYDYRTFF | TGTGCCAGCAGTTACGACTACCGAACGTTCTTC
TRBD2 | TRBJ2-1 | . | TRBV4-1 | CASSQWWEGRNEQFF | TGCGCCAGCAGCCAATGGTGGGAGGGCCGCAATGAGCAGTTCTTC
TRBD1 | TRBJ1-4 | . | TRBV6-6 | CASSYTTGGDEKLFF | TGTGCCAGCAGTTACACAACAGGGGGAGATGAAAAACTGTTTTTT
TRBD2 | TRBJ2-1 | . | TRBV11-3 | CASSPPSGGGRHNEQFF | TGTGCCAGCAGCCCCCCGTCTGGGGGAGGGCGGCACAATGAGCAGTTCTTC
TRBD1 | TRBJ2-7 | few | TRBV9 | CASSPGQGASYEQYF | TGTGCCAGCAGCCCGGGACAGGGGGCCTCCTACGAGCAGTACTTC
TRBD1 | TRBJ2-7 | . | TRBV6-1 | CASSVHRDSSYEQYF | TGTGCCAGCAGTGTACACCGGGACAGTTCCTACGAGCAGTACTTC
TRBD2 | TRBJ2-3 | . | TRBV2 | CASSAQLAGVYDTQYF | TGTGCCAGCAGTGCCCAACTAGCGGGAGTTTATGATACGCAGTATTTT
. | TRBJ1-1 | . | TRBV4-1 | CASSRGPLMDTEAFF | TGCGCCAGCAGCCGCGGGCCGCTTATGGACACTGAAGCTTTCTTT
TRBD1 | TRBJ2-7 | few | TRBV5-1 | CASSTTGTGLNEQYF | TGCGCCAGCAGCACGACCGGGACAGGGTTGAACGAGCAGTACTTC
TRBD1 | TRBJ1-1 | . | TRBV7-2 | CASSLQGARDTEAFF | TGTGCCAGCAGCTTACAGGGGGCCCGGGACACTGAAGCTTTCTTT
TRBD2 | TRBJ2-5 | . | TRBV5-1 | CASSSGLAGGPRQETQYF | TGCGCCAGCAGCTCGGGACTAGCGGGAGGGCCGAGGCAAGAGACCCAGTACTTC
TRBD1 | TRBJ2-4 | . | TRBV30 | CAWSPDRGRSQYF | TGTGCCTGGAGTCCAGACAGGGGGCGCAGTCAGTACTTC
. | TRBJ2-7 | . | TRBV5-1 | CASSLGGDSTYEQYF | TGCGCCAGCAGCTTGGGCGGGGACAGCACCTACGAGCAGTACTTC
. | TRBJ2-3 | . | TRBV9 | CASSPRLAADTQYF | TGTGCCAGCAGCCCCCGTCTAGCTGCCGATACGCAGTATTTT
TRBD2 | TRBJ2-1 | . | TRBV5-1 | CASSLVGTSGNNEQFF | TGCGCCAGCAGCTTGGTTGGGACTAGCGGGAACAATGAGCAGTTCTTC